This T cell receptor beta chain derives from a study of control samples from healthy donors and cancer patients. Of note for this clone: The junction departs from the called germline gene at one end, perhaps through a read error.

There are 9 residues in the CDR3. The V gene's germline CDR1 is SEHNR and CDR2 FQNEAQ (reference sequence). Assay used: immunoSEQ multiplex PCR; TCRdb lists only in-frame clones, some missing. Found here are about 160,000 clones, about 90% of them singletons; the top ten hold around 12%. V usage is TRBV7-9 and J usage is TRBJ1-2; D gene unclear. The specimen sequenced was blood. This sequence originates from a man aged 25-45 years in good health. The CDR3 region is CASSFPLGF. The CDR3 nucleotides read TGTGCCAGCAGCTTCCCTTTAGGCTTC.